Detailed here is one TCR beta chain. The antigen remains unidentified. CDR3 length: 15 residues. CDR1 is SNHLY and CDR2 is FYNNEI in the germline V gene. The ends lost 7 bases at V and 3 bases at J; junction bases unmatched: 9. The method was immunoSEQ multiplex PCR; TCRdb's version includes in-frame clones alone and lacks a portion of them. The sample comprises 60,000 to 75,000 clones, around 83% of which are singletons, and approximately 1.4% rests with the top ten. This entry is derived from a study of OX40 agonist ivuxolimab in advanced cancers. At the level of the study: The patients received agonistic anti-OX40 (CD134) antibody ivuxolimab.

The sampling schedule covered blood at baseline, cycle 4 day 1, and cycle 7 day 1. Study-wide results and caveats: The mean number of expanded clones was higher in CD8+ T cells than in CD4+. Partial responders receiving 0.1-3.0 mg/kg showed among the lowest clonal expansion.

The sequencing used CD4+ or CD8+ T cells sorted from blood, collected in a trial of the OX40 agonist ivuxolimab. The gene calls are TRBV2 and TRBJ2-1; 7 bases fit TRBD1. The origin of this receptor is an adult with an advanced solid tumor such as melanoma, head and neck, liver or kidney cancer. This chain's CDR3 is CASKIQGFGYNEQFF. The CDR3 nucleotides are TGTGCCAGCAAGATACAGGGGTTCGGCTACAATGAGCAGTTCTTC.